The 5 T cell receptor beta chains in this list originate from one sample, sequenced in a study of T cell changes during pregnancy in multiple sclerosis. Only in-frame clones appear in the TCRdb table, and some are missing; sequencing was by immunoSEQ multiplex PCR. The sample lists about 87,000 clones, 93% occurring once. Source: peripheral blood, taken in the third trimester of pregnancy. The source of these receptors is a female donor in good health, enrolled as a control in a pregnancy study.

The chain recombines TRBV5-1 with TRBJ2-3; the D is unclear. Germline V gives CDR1 SGHRS, CDR2 YFSETQ. CDR3 length equals 15 residues. The V and J ends lost 4 bases and 3 bases respectively, with 15 bases between them. The CDR3 DNA sequence: TGCGCCAGCAGCCCTCATGGGCAGAATACAGATACGCAGTATTTT. The encoded protein is CASSPHGQNTDTQYF.

The chain is built from TRBV28 and TRBJ2-5; D might be TRBD2 (6 bases). CDR1 and CDR2 (germline): MDHEN, SYDVKM. V lost 6 bases and J lost 0, with 20 bases in between. CDR3 length: 17 residues. The CDR3 reads CASSSYRTGVDQETQYF. DNA for the CDR3: TGTGCCAGCAGCTCCTACCGGACGGGAGTAGACCAAGAGACCCAGTACTTC.

The chain has TRBV29-1 and TRBJ2-7, with 7 bases lining up with TRBD1. Germline loops: CDR1 SQVTM, CDR2 ANQGSEA. V shed 4 bases, J shed 4 bases, and the junction held 7 bases outside the gene matches. The CDR3 length is 13 residues. The CDR3 sequence: CSVVGTVAYEQYF. The CDR3 nucleotides read TGCAGCGTTGTAGGGACAGTAGCTTACGAGCAGTACTTC.

The DNA of the CDR3 is TGTGCCAGCAGGGTCGGGGGGACGTGGGAGACCCAGTACTTC. It yields the protein CASRVGGTWETQYF. The chain is built from TRBV28 and TRBJ2-5; 7 bases align to TRBD2. V was clipped by 6 bases and J by 5 bases; unmatched bases: 9. The CDR3 has 14 residues. CDR1 is MDHEN and CDR2 is SYDVKM in the germline V gene.

The rearrangement links TRBV4-1 to TRBJ1-5; D remains unclear. Germline V gives CDR1 MGHRA, CDR2 YSYEKL. This CDR3 has 17 amino acids. V was clipped by 1 base and J by 0 bases, with 13 bases between them. The CDR3 nucleotides read TGCGCCAGCAGCCAAGTAACCAACCAGTATAGCAATCAGCCCCAGCATTTT. The encoded protein is CASSQVTNQYSNQPQHF.